Listed below are T cell receptor beta chains from one sample, sequenced in a study of cytomegalovirus exposure and HLA in healthy donors. Assay: immunoSEQ multiplex PCR; the TCRdb copy retains only in-frame clones and omits some. The sample table includes some 76,000 clones. Input material: PBMCs. Receptors were obtained from a middle-aged man in good health and CMV-seronegative. Both conserved end residues are part of each CDR3. The D gene is left open where the match is weak. The listing skips clone size in some rows; elsewhere it reads once, few, many or a size class.

D,V,J,size,CDR3,DNA
-,TRBV29-1,TRBJ2-7,-,CSVLGSRYEQYF,TGCAGCGTTCTCGGGTCCCGCTACGAGCAGTACTTC
TRBD1,TRBV30,TRBJ2-3,-,CAWSTDRGPGTQYF,TGTGCCTGGAGTACCGACAGGGGGCCGGGTACGCAGTATTTT
TRBD1,TRBV13,TRBJ2-7,-,CASSSPDRGLSEQYF,TGTGCCAGCAGCTCCCCCGACAGGGGGTTGTCCGAGCAGTACTTC
-,TRBV5-8,TRBJ1-1,-,CASSLRDTTFF,TGTGCCAGCAGCTTAAGGGACACAACTTTCTTT
TRBD2,TRBV2,TRBJ2-3,-,CASKRREITDTQYF,TGTGCCAGCAAGCGGCGGGAGATCACAGATACGCAGTATTTT
-,TRBV28,TRBJ2-1,-,CASTLRGYNEQFF,TGTGCCAGCACCTTAAGGGGATACAATGAGCAGTTCTTC
-,TRBV27,TRBJ1-4,-,CASSPRDYNEKLFF,TGTGCCAGCAGCCCCCGGGATTATAATGAAAAACTGTTTTTT
TRBD1,TRBV25-1,TRBJ1-1,-,CASSERGQGITEAFF,TGTGCCAGCAGTGAGCGGGGACAGGGTATCACTGAAGCTTTCTTT
TRBD1,TRBV7-7,TRBJ2-3,-,CASSSSGGGTDTQYF,TGTGCTAGCAGCTCTTCAGGGGGCGGCACAGATACGCAGTATTTT
-,TRBV7-2,TRBJ2-5,-,CASSSSQGTLTQYF,TGTGCCAGCAGCTCCTCACAGGGAACCCTGACCCAGTACTTC
-,TRBV6-4,TRBJ2-3,-,CASSDSPQGSGPDTQYF,TGTGCCAGCAGTGACTCCCCACAGGGATCGGGCCCAGATACGCAGTATTTT
TRBD1,TRBV4-1,TRBJ2-6,-,CASSQDGGQGFSSGANVLTF,TGCGCCAGCAGCCAAGATGGTGGACAGGGGTTCAGTTCTGGGGCCAACGTCCTGACTTTC
-,TRBV29-1,TRBJ1-2,-,CSVTTGTGGFGYTF,TGCAGCGTAACAACCGGGACGGGGGGGTTTGGCTACACCTTC
TRBD1,TRBV6-5,TRBJ1-4,-,CANSKDRVSWKLFF,TGTGCCAACAGCAAAGACAGGGTATCGTGGAAACTGTTTTTT
-,TRBV19,TRBJ2-7,-,CASSSTRERSYEQYF,TGTGCCAGTAGTTCCACGAGGGAGCGGTCCTACGAGCAGTACTTC
-,TRBV29-1,TRBJ1-1,-,CSVRTDPGGNTEAFF,TGCAGCGTCCGGACAGACCCGGGGGGGAACACTGAAGCTTTCTTT
TRBD1,TRBV29-1,TRBJ1-1,-,CSVAETGPRTEAFF,TGCAGCGTTGCCGAGACAGGGCCTCGAACTGAAGCTTTCTTT
TRBD2,TRBV7-8,TRBJ2-7,-,CASSRTSGRASYEQYF,TGTGCCAGCAGCAGGACTAGCGGGAGAGCGTCCTACGAGCAGTACTTC
TRBD2,TRBV7-6,TRBJ2-1,-,CASSLNERGVYNEQFF,TGTGCCAGCAGCCTCAACGAGCGGGGGGTGTACAATGAGCAGTTCTTC
-,TRBV5-1,TRBJ2-7,-,CASSLVGSGSYEQYF,TGCGCCAGCAGCTTGGTTGGTAGCGGATCCTACGAGCAGTACTTC
-,TRBV2,TRBJ2-7,-,CASSQTWQGEQYF,TGTGCCAGCAGCCAAACCTGGCAGGGCGAGCAGTACTTC
TRBD2,TRBV7-2,TRBJ2-1,-,CASRLAGGTTNEQFF,TGTGCCAGCAGGTTAGCGGGAGGGACAACAAATGAGCAGTTCTTC
TRBD1,TRBV6-1,TRBJ2-6,-,CASSEGTGVRGANVLTF,TGTGCCAGCAGTGAAGGGACAGGGGTTCGTGGGGCCAACGTCCTGACTTTC
-,TRBV18,TRBJ2-2,-,CASSPLEKSGELFF,TGTGCCAGCTCACCACTCGAGAAGTCCGGGGAGCTGTTTTTT
-,TRBV11-2,TRBJ2-2,-,CASTFTRELFF,TGTGCCAGCACCTTCACTCGGGAGCTGTTTTTT
TRBD2,TRBV19,TRBJ2-1,large,CASQPSGGYNEQFF,TGTGCCAGTCAACCTAGCGGGGGATACAATGAGCAGTTCTTC
-,TRBV7-9,TRBJ2-3,-,CASSLTAGAYDTQYF,TGTGCCAGCAGCTTAACTGCGGGGGCCTACGATACGCAGTATTTT
-,TRBV5-4,TRBJ2-3,-,CASSFSAVSTDTQYF,TGTGCCAGCAGCTTCTCTGCGGTTAGCACAGATACGCAGTATTTT
-,TRBV15,TRBJ1-2,-,CATSAQGQGYTF,TGTGCCACCAGCGCTCAGGGTCAAGGCTACACCTTC
TRBD2,TRBV28,TRBJ2-1,-,CASSLQGREEENEQFF,TGTGCCAGCAGTTTACAGGGGCGGGAGGAGGAGAATGAGCAGTTCTTC
TRBD1,TRBV14,TRBJ1-2,-,CASSPQGVGYTF,TGTGCCAGCAGCCCTCAGGGGGTTGGCTACACCTTC
TRBD1,TRBV5-8,TRBJ1-5,-,CASSRGQGGGQPQHF,TGTGCCAGCAGCCGAGGACAGGGGGGAGGTCAGCCCCAGCATTTT
-,TRBV5-4,TRBJ1-1,-,CASSLVTREVEAFF,TGTGCCAGCAGCTTGGTGACCAGAGAGGTTGAAGCTTTCTTT
-,TRBV6-1,TRBJ1-1,-,CASSDRAYRTEAFF,TGTGCCAGCAGTGATCGGGCGTACAGGACTGAAGCTTTCTTT
-,TRBV25-1,TRBJ2-7,-,CASRQVYEQYF,TGTGCCAGCAGACAGGTCTACGAGCAGTACTTC
TRBD1,TRBV5-1,TRBJ2-7,-,CASSRSGQGAREQYF,TGCGCCAGCAGCCGATCAGGGCAGGGGGCGCGGGAGCAGTACTTC
TRBD2,TRBV6-5,TRBJ2-7,-,CAAGGIDEQYF,TGTGCGGCGGGGGGAATCGACGAGCAGTACTTC
-,TRBV7-2,TRBJ1-1,-,CASSLVKTHTEAFF,TGTGCCAGCAGCTTAGTCAAGACTCACACTGAAGCTTTCTTT
TRBD1,TRBV6-5,TRBJ1-5,-,CASSYGRGQTQPQHF,TGTGCCAGCAGTTACGGCAGGGGGCAAACTCAGCCCCAGCATTTT
-,TRBV7-9,TRBJ1-4,-,CASSPFTTVRNEKLFF,TGTGCCAGCAGCCCTTTTACGACAGTTCGTAATGAAAAACTGTTTTTT
-,TRBV13,TRBJ2-1,-,CASSLGGLPGEQFF,TGTGCCAGCAGCTTAGGAGGCCTGCCGGGAGAGCAGTTCTTC
TRBD2,TRBV4-3,TRBJ2-3,-,CASSHTSGGTDTQYF,TGCGCCAGCAGCCACACTAGCGGGGGGACAGATACGCAGTATTTT
-,TRBV7-9,TRBJ2-5,-,CASSLDREETQYF,TGTGCCAGCAGCTTGGACAGAGAAGAGACCCAGTACTTC
TRBD2,TRBV7-2,TRBJ2-1,-,CASRTLAGAYNEQFF,TGTGCCAGCAGAACACTAGCGGGGGCCTACAATGAGCAGTTCTTC
-,TRBV5-6,TRBJ1-3,-,CASSGGGNTIYF,TGTGCCAGCAGCGGGGGGGGAAACACCATATATTTT
TRBD1,TRBV18,TRBJ2-7,-,CASSLTGGIYEQYF,TGTGCCAGCTCTCTGACAGGGGGCATCTACGAGCAGTACTTC
TRBD1,TRBV7-2,TRBJ2-2,-,CASSPRDRAGTGELFF,TGTGCCAGCAGCCCACGGGACAGGGCGGGCACCGGGGAGCTGTTTTTT
-,TRBV18,TRBJ2-7,-,CASSLATPAGYEQYF,TGTGCCAGCTCCCTAGCTACACCCGCGGGTTACGAGCAGTACTTC
TRBD2,TRBV4-1,TRBJ2-5,-,CASSNFPGGAQETQYF,TGCGCCAGCAGCAACTTCCCCGGGGGGGCGCAGGAGACCCAGTACTTC
TRBD1,TRBV10-3,TRBJ1-5,-,CAIRGTGDQPQHF,TGTGCCATCAGGGGGACAGGGGATCAGCCCCAGCATTTT
TRBD1,TRBV30,TRBJ2-7,-,CAWMTGFEQYF,TGTGCCTGGATGACAGGGTTTGAGCAGTACTTC
-,TRBV5-1,TRBJ2-5,-,CASSLDGIQETQYF,TGCGCCAGCAGCTTGGACGGTATCCAAGAGACCCAGTACTTC
TRBD1,TRBV30,TRBJ1-2,-,CAWNHRQGAYGCTF,TGTGCCTGGAATCATCGGCAGGGGGCTTATGGCTGCACCTTC
-,TRBV7-9,TRBJ2-7,-,CASSLQSGDEQYF,TGTGCCAGCAGCTTACAATCGGGGGACGAGCAGTACTTC
TRBD2,TRBV4-3,TRBJ2-1,-,CASSQDPSGGNNEQFF,TGCGCCAGCAGCCAAGATCCAAGCGGGGGGAACAATGAGCAGTTCTTC
-,TRBV6-5,TRBJ2-4,-,CASAVGGPRRNIQYF,TGTGCCAGCGCCGTTGGGGGCCCCAGGAGGAACATTCAGTACTTC
-,TRBV6-5,TRBJ1-6,-,CASSYLQGLNSPLHF,TGTGCCAGCAGTTACTTGCAGGGCCTGAATTCACCCCTCCACTTT
TRBD1,TRBV4-1,TRBJ1-5,-,CASSQDQGQGLGNQPQHF,TGCGCCAGCAGCCAAGACCAGGGACAGGGTTTGGGCAATCAGCCCCAGCATTTT
TRBD2,TRBV2,TRBJ2-7,-,CASNMAGGRYEQYF,TGTGCCAGCAATATGGCGGGAGGGAGGTACGAGCAGTACTTC
-,TRBV19,TRBJ2-7,-,CASRQDSSYEQYF,TGTGCCAGTAGGCAGGATAGCTCCTACGAGCAGTACTTC